This entry lists 29 T cell receptor beta chains sequenced from one sample in a study of tissue T cells after allogeneic stem cell transplantation. This table comes from immunoSEQ multiplex PCR, and its TCRdb copy is limited to in-frame clones, with some not included. Of about 28,000 clones listed, 65% to 90% were seen once; the top ten hold about 3.7%. The input for sequencing was blood, taken before transplantation. These receptors were obtained from a woman aged 18-55 years who later had graft-versus-host disease after an allogeneic stem cell transplant.

V gene TRBV27 combines with J gene TRBJ1-1; D is ambiguous. The germline CDR1 and CDR2 sequences are MNHEY and SMNVEV (reference sequence). The CDR3 runs 16 residues. The V end was cut by 4 bases, the J end by 3 bases, with 18 bases between. The DNA of the CDR3 is TGTGCCAGCAGTTCATTTTCCGGCCGCGTTGACACTGAAGCTTTCTTT. This sequence encodes CASSSFSGRVDTEAFF.

The V and J genes are TRBV6-5 and TRBJ1-3; D not resolved. Trimming stripped 0 bases from V and 0 bases from J, with 3 bases between. Germline lookup yields CDR1 MNHEY and CDR2 SVGAGI. The CDR3 is 14 amino acids. The CDR3 region is CASSYSHSGNTIYF. The CDR3 nucleotides are TGTGCCAGCAGTTACTCGCACTCTGGAAACACCATATATTTT.

The rearrangement joins TRBV3-1 (or the pseudogene TRBV3-2) to TRBJ2-7, with D perhaps TRBD1 (5 bases). Germline V gives CDR1 LGHDT, CDR2 YNNKEL (reference sequence). V was shortened by 3 bases and J by 1 base, with 13 bases between the two germline ends. This CDR3 comprises 15 residues. The DNA of the CDR3 is TGTGCCAGCAGCCACAGGGCCCGACCTTCCTACGAGCAGTACTTC. Protein product: CASSHRARPSYEQYF.

This sequence joins TRBV9 and TRBJ1-1, with a tentative D call TRBD1 (5 bases). V lost 3 bases, J lost 5 bases, and 8 bases lay in between. This CDR3 spans 12 amino acids. The germline CDR1 and CDR2 sequences are SGDLS and YYNGEE. The CDR3 protein is CASSGGATEAFF. The CDR3 coding sequence is TGTGCCAGCAGCGGCGGGGCGACTGAAGCTTTCTTT.

This rearrangement joins TRBV18 to TRBJ1-4; 7 nucleotides align to TRBD1. Germline V gene data show CDR1 as KGHSH and CDR2 as LQKENI. The CDR3 consists of 17 residues. V dropped 1 base and J dropped 2; count of bases not matched to a gene: 7. CDR3 sequence: CASSPQPSDRTNEKLFF. CDR3 bases: TGTGCCAGCTCACCACAACCGTCGGACAGGACTAATGAAAAACTGTTTTTT.

The chain carries TRBV5-1 and TRBJ2-7; 10 bases agree with TRBD2. Germline V CDR1 and CDR2: SGHRS, YFSETQ. Trimming removed 3 bases from V and 1 base from J; junction bases left unmatched: 4. This CDR3 is built from 15 residues. CDR3 bases: TGCGCCAGCAGCTCTGGACTAGCGGAATCCTACGAGCAGTACTTC. It specifies CASSSGLAESYEQYF.

The chain joins TRBV7-6 to TRBJ1-1; D remains unclear. V dropped 5 bases and J dropped 4 bases, with 11 bases sitting between them. This CDR3 is built from 13 residues. CDR1 and CDR2 from the germline V gene are SGHVS and FNYEAQ. The CDR3 is CASSLEDGTEAFF. The CDR3 DNA follows: TGTGCCAGCAGCCTAGAGGATGGCACTGAAGCTTTCTTT.

The chain combines TRBV6-2 or TRBV6-3 with TRBJ2-7; D uncertain. Germline lookup yields CDR1 MNHEY and CDR2 SVGEGT. V was pared by 2 bases and J by 2 bases, with 16 bases between. This CDR3 has 16 residues. The CDR3 DNA reads as TGTGCCAGCAGTTACCCCCCTTCACGAAGACCCTACGAGCAGTACTTC. Translated: CASSYPPSRRPYEQYF.

V and J are TRBV7-9 and TRBJ1-1, with D uncertain. Trimming shortened V by 1 base and J by 6 bases, and 6 bases separated the two germline ends. The CDR3 consists of 12 residues. Germline V lookup: CDR1 SEHNR, CDR2 FQNEAQ (reference sequence). This CDR3 is CASSLGRSEAFF. DNA of the CDR3: TGTGCCAGCAGCTTAGGAAGGTCTGAAGCTTTCTTT.

This chain links TRBV24-1 with TRBJ2-5; D unresolved. CDR1 KGHDR and CDR2 SFDVKD come from the germline V gene. This CDR3 spans 13 amino acids. V dropped 3 bases and J dropped 7 bases, with 11 bases sitting between them. CDR3 residues: CATSDRAWGTQYF. The CDR3 DNA sequence: TGTGCCACCAGTGATCGGGCTTGGGGGACCCAGTACTTC.

The chain couples TRBV19 to TRBJ2-7, with TRBD1 identical over 9 bases. The trim removed 3 bases at V and 0 bases at J, leaving 6 bases unmatched. CDR3 length: 16 amino acids. CDR1 is LNHDA and CDR2 is SQIVND in the germline V gene (reference sequence). The CDR3 region has the DNA TGTGCCAGTAGTATTCGGGGACAGGGTCCCTCCTACGAGCAGTACTTC. Translation: CASSIRGQGPSYEQYF.

This clone has just one count. This sequence joins TRBV4-1 and TRBJ1-2, with a possible D match to TRBD1 (5 bases). From germline, CDR1 is MGHRA and CDR2 YSYEKL. Deletions cut 7 bases from V and 0 bases from J, with 18 bases between. The CDR3 sequence is 16 residues long. The CDR3 region has the DNA TGCGCCAGCACCCCAAGGAGGGGCTTAGCTAACTATGGCTACACCTTC. Translating it yields CASTPRRGLANYGYTF.

The chain links TRBV5-6 to TRBJ2-7; TRBD1 or TRBD2 may be the D gene (5 bases each). Germline-derived CDR1 and CDR2 are SGHDT and YYEEEE. The CDR3 consists of 14 residues. V dropped 4 bases and J dropped 4 bases, with 15 bases sitting between them. In DNA form, the CDR3 reads TGTGCCAGCAGCGACGGGGAGACAGTGTACGAGCAGTACTTC. This translates into CASSDGETVYEQYF.

The chain carries TRBV5-4 and TRBJ1-2; TRBD1 agrees at 9 bases. Per germline, CDR1 SGHNT and CDR2 YYREEE (reference sequence). V was clipped by 7 bases and J by 2 bases; unmatched bases: 0. The CDR3 covers 12 residues. CDR3 nucleotide sequence: TGTGCCAGCGGGACAGGGAACTATGGCTACACCTTC. Translated: CASGTGNYGYTF.

V usage is TRBV30 and J usage is TRBJ1-2; 9 nucleotides match TRBD1. CDR3 length equals 15 residues. With V trimmed by 2 bases and J by 5 bases, 9 bases remained unmatched. Germline lookup yields CDR1 GTSNPN and CDR2 SVGIG (reference sequence). Here the CDR3 DNA reads TGTGCCTGGAGTCGACGGGGACAGGGCCCTTATGGCTACACCTTC. Amino acid sequence: CAWSRRGQGPYGYTF.

CDR3 in amino acids: CASSLYAGLYTEAFF. CDR3 coding DNA: TGTGCCAGCAGTTTATACGCAGGGCTTTACACTGAAGCTTTCTTT. The V and J genes are TRBV28 and TRBJ1-1; possibly TRBD1 for D (5 bases). V was shortened by 1 base and J by 3 bases, with 12 bases between the two germline ends. Looked up from germline, CDR1 is MDHEN and CDR2 is SYDVKM. The CDR3 runs to 15 residues.

This clone was found once. This rearrangement joins TRBV15 to TRBJ2-2; D assignment may be TRBD1 or TRBD2 (5 bases each). Germline V gene sequence: CDR1 LNHNV, CDR2 YYDKDF (reference sequence). This CDR3 has 14 amino acids. Between the trimmed V and J ends, which lost 0 bases and 8 bases, there was a span of 10 bases. In DNA, the CDR3 is TGTGCCACCAGCAGAGAGGGGGAATGGGGGGAGCTGTTTTTT. Translated, it gives CATSREGEWGELFF.

CDR3 bases: TGTGCCAGCAGCAAAGTAAAAGACGGGGACTCTCAGCCCCAGCATTTT. It yields the protein CASSKVKDGDSQPQHF. The chain uses TRBV21-1 and TRBJ1-5. TRBV21-1 corresponds to a pseudogene. This CDR3 is built from 16 residues.

The rearrangement joins TRBV7-9 to TRBJ1-1; D gene unclear. The V gene's germline CDR1 is SEHNR and CDR2 FQNEAQ (reference sequence). The CDR3 covers 13 residues. The ends were cut back, 2 bases at V and 2 bases at J, with 6 bases in the middle. CDR3 sequence: CASSLPLNTEAFF. In nucleotides, the CDR3 is TGTGCCAGCAGCTTACCCTTAAACACTGAAGCTTTCTTT.

The gene calls are TRBV9 and TRBJ1-1; weak D call: TRBD1 (6 bases). The germline CDR1 and CDR2 sequences are SGDLS and YYNGEE. CDR3 length: 14 residues. With 7 bases removed from V and 4 bases from J, the gap between germline ends came to 17 bases. CDR3 sequence reads: CASLGGHICTEAFF. The CDR3 bases are TGTGCCAGCTTGGGGGGACATATTTGCACTGAAGCTTTCTTT. Supplemented by reference TRBV9 and TRBJ1-1, the full variable domain reads DSGVTQTPKHLITATGQRVTLRCSPRSGDLSVYWYQQSLDQGLQFLIQYYNGEERAKGNILERFSAQQFPDLHSELNLSSLELGDSALYFCASLGGHICTEAFFGQGTRLTVV.

The rearrangement uses TRBV7-9 and TRBJ2-7, with 9 bases identical to TRBD1. In germline, CDR1 is SEHNR, CDR2 FQNEAQ (reference sequence). V was pared by 5 bases and J by 4 bases, with 9 bases of the junction left unmatched. There are 15 residues in the CDR3. CDR3 bases: TGTGCCAGCAGCCCAACTACCGGGACAGGGTACGAGCAGTACTTC. Amino acid sequence: CASSPTTGTGYEQYF.

This chain uses TRBV5-1 with TRBJ2-1; 7 nucleotides agree with TRBD1. There are 19 residues in the CDR3. CDR1 is SGHRS and CDR2 is YFSETQ in the germline V gene. V shed 2 bases and J 7 bases; nucleotides not matched to a gene: 21. The CDR3 loop is CASSFRGGNVVDPSNEQFF. The CDR3 DNA sequence: TGCGCCAGCAGCTTTAGAGGGGGCAACGTAGTCGACCCCTCGAATGAGCAGTTCTTC.

This clone has just a few counts. Here the CDR3 DNA reads TGTGCCAGCAGGCCGGGACACAACTATGGCTACACCTTC. Protein product: CASRPGHNYGYTF. This sequence joins TRBV6-5 and TRBJ1-2; D perhaps matches TRBD1 (6 bases). Germline V gene data show CDR1 as MNHEY and CDR2 as SVGAGI. Trimming stripped 6 bases from V and 2 bases from J, with 10 bases between. This CDR3 is 13 amino acids long.

This clone was observed once. This chain links TRBV4-1 with TRBJ1-1; no clear D. Deletions cut 2 bases from V and 1 base from J, with 14 bases between. The CDR3 is 16 amino acids. Germline V gives CDR1 MGHRA, CDR2 YSYEKL. The CDR3: CASSQPPRAGNTEAFF. The CDR3 nucleotides are TGCGCCAGCAGCCAACCCCCGCGGGCCGGGAACACTGAAGCTTTCTTT.

The chain has TRBV7-8 and TRBJ1-1; D possibly corresponds to TRBD1 (6 bases). This CDR3 contains 15 residues. Trimming took off 7 bases at V and 0 bases at J, with 15 bases between the two ends. Germline assignment: CDR1 SGHVS and CDR2 FQNEAQ. The CDR3 nucleotides read TGTGCCAGCAAACTCTCGGGACAAATGAACACTGAAGCTTTCTTT. As protein: CASKLSGQMNTEAFF. Full variable domain (rest looked up from reference TRBV7-8 and TRBJ1-1): GAGVSQSPRYKVAKRGQDVALRCDPISGHVSLFWYQQALGQGPEFLTYFQNEAQLDKSGLPSDRFFAERPEGSVSTLKIQRTQQEDSAVYLCASKLSGQMNTEAFFGQGTRLTVV.

The V gene is TRBV7-9, the J gene TRBJ1-1, with a tentative D call TRBD1 (6 bases). This CDR3 has 17 residues. Trimming pared 2 bases from V and 4 bases from J, leaving 20 bases between. Germline V gene lookup returns CDR1 SEHNR and CDR2 FQNEAQ (reference sequence). The CDR3 sequence is CASSLPETTGTSTEAFF. DNA for the CDR3: TGTGCCAGCAGCTTACCCGAAACCACAGGGACGAGCACTGAAGCTTTCTTT.

The rearrangement joins TRBV5-1 to TRBJ2-7, with D uncertain. Germline-derived CDR1 and CDR2 are SGHRS and YFSETQ. This CDR3 comprises 14 residues. V gave up 3 bases and J gave up 6 bases, with 16 bases separating them. In DNA, the CDR3 is TGCGCCAGCAGCTCCTCCCCCAAAACGGTCGAGCAGTACTTC. This codes for CASSSSPKTVEQYF.

The rearrangement uses TRBV7-9 and TRBJ2-1, with TRBD2 identical over 7 bases. Germline-derived CDR1 and CDR2 are SEHNR and FQNEAQ (reference sequence). The CDR3 spans 16 residues. With V trimmed by 5 bases and J by 7 bases, 14 bases remained unmatched. CDR3 nucleotide sequence: TGTGCCAGCAGCCACCCCCTTGGCGGGAGACGTAATGAGCAGTTCTTC. This sequence encodes CASSHPLGGRRNEQFF.

This chain joins TRBV30 and TRBJ1-1; D is unresolved. V was clipped by 2 bases and J by 7 bases, with 11 bases between them. Per the germline V gene, CDR1 is GTSNPN and CDR2 is SVGIG (reference sequence). The length of the CDR3 is 12 residues. CDR3 in DNA: TGTGCCTGGAGTCGGGAGTGGGGTGAAGCTTTCTTT. This encodes CAWSREWGEAFF.